This T cell receptor (beta chain) comes out of a study of CD8 T cells in ankylosing spondylitis. The study's findings and limits: Ankylosing spondylitis blood seemed to carry a telltale TCR beta motif made of several highly homologous variants.

This clonotype was counted at least ten times. Its antigen is unknown. MiXCR, applied by TCRdb to the 5' RACE reads, yields one record per CDR3 protein. The sample yields tens of thousands of distinct CDR3 sequences, over 5.5% seen once. The TCR sequence derives from a male donor with ankylosing spondylitis or in good health (not recorded which). Sequencing used blood, either unsorted or a sorted T cell fraction (not recorded which).

The CDR3 DNA sequence: TGTGCCAGCAGTTACTCGAGGGGATACGAGCAGTACTTC. This encodes CASSYSRGYEQYF. This chain links TRBV6-5 with TRBJ2-7; perhaps D is TRBD1 or TRBD2 (5 bases each). This CDR3 is 13 amino acids long. Germline CDR1 and CDR2: MNHEY and SVGAGI. V dropped 0 bases and J dropped 4 bases, with 7 bases sitting between them.